One and the same sample provided the 25 T cell receptor beta chains below, sequenced in a study of neurological immune-mediated disorders. Time point specified: technical triplicate 1. TCRdb itself ran the 5' RACE reads through MiXCR, one entry per CDR3 protein. The table lists 20,000 to 25,000 distinct CDR3 sequences, roughly an eighth of them singletons, with less than 5.5% in the top ten. Sequencing was performed on CD4+ T cells from blood. Source of these receptors: a female donor with HTLV-1-associated myelopathy (HAM/TSP).

This clonotype has a count of ten or more. The chain links TRBV7-2 to TRBJ2-7, with a weak D call TRBD2 (6 bases). The CDR3 covers 17 residues. V was pared by 5 bases and J by 0 bases, with 20 bases between. Per germline, CDR1 SGHTA and CDR2 FQGNSA. CDR3: CASSATLLARSSYEQYF. Written as DNA, the CDR3 is TGTGCCAGCAGCGCCACACTTCTAGCGAGAAGCTCCTACGAGCAGTACTTC. Supplemented by reference TRBV7-2 and TRBJ2-7, the full variable domain reads GAGVSQSPSNKVTEKGKDVELRCDPISGHTALYWYRQSLGQGLEFLIYFQGNSAPDKSGLPSDRFSAERTGGSVSTLTIQRTQQEDSAVYLCASSATLLARSSYEQYFGPGTRLTVT.

This clonotype was picked up many times. The chain couples TRBV5-1 to TRBJ2-3; TRBD2 might be the D (6 bases). The V gene lost 0 bases and the J gene lost 6 bases, with 14 bases spanning the gap. CDR1 SGHRS and CDR2 YFSETQ come from the germline V gene. The length of the CDR3 is 15 residues. CDR3 bases: TGCGCCAGCAGCTTGGAGGGGAGCGGGCTTGATACGCAGTATTTT. It specifies CASSLEGSGLDTQYF. Supplemented by reference TRBV5-1 and TRBJ2-3, the full variable domain reads KAGVTQTPRYLIKTRGQQVTLSCSPISGHRSVSWYQQTPGQGLQFLFEYFSETQRNKGNFPGRFSGRQFSNSRSEMNVSTLELGDSALYLCASSLEGSGLDTQYFGPGTRLTVL.

This clonotype has a count of ten or more. V usage is TRBV3-1 and J usage is TRBJ2-1; no clear D. CDR1 and CDR2 (germline): LGHDT, YNNKEL (reference sequence). The CDR3 totals 14 residues. Trimming took 3 bases from V and 8 from J, leaving 14 bases between them. The CDR3 spells CASSHPSSAYEQFF. DNA for the CDR3: TGTGCCAGCAGCCACCCATCCTCAGCGTATGAGCAGTTCTTC.

This clonotype was observed at least ten times. The chain links TRBV29-1 to TRBJ2-7; no definite D call. Trimming removed 0 bases at V and 8 bases at J, with 11 bases between. This CDR3 region has 12 residues. The germline V gene has CDR1 SQVTM and CDR2 ANQGSEA. The CDR3 is CSVEDQKEQQYF. CDR3 DNA: TGCAGCGTTGAAGATCAAAAGGAACAGCAGTACTTC.

This clonotype has ten or more counts. The rearrangement links TRBV5-1 to TRBJ2-3, with a weak D call TRBD1 (6 bases). The CDR3 is made up of 15 amino acids. V was clipped by 1 base and J by 6 bases, with 15 bases between them. Germline CDR1 SGHRS, CDR2 YFSETQ. CDR3 DNA: TGCGCCAGCAGCTTGAACAGGCAGCAGGGGGATACGCAGTATTTT. Protein: CASSLNRQQGDTQYF.

This clonotype has at least ten counts. In DNA, the CDR3 is TGCAGTGCTAGCGGGGCGGAAACATACAATGAGCAGTTCTTC. Its translation is CSASGAETYNEQFF. This chain joins TRBV20-1 and TRBJ2-1, with D perhaps assigned TRBD1 or TRBD2 (5 bases each). V dropped 3 bases and J dropped 4 bases, with 13 bases sitting between them. Germline CDR1 is DFQATT and CDR2 is SNEGSKA (reference sequence). The CDR3 contains 14 residues.

This clonotype was seen repeatedly, ten times or more. This chain connects TRBV5-6 to TRBJ1-5; possible D gene TRBD1, 5 bases. V was clipped by 5 bases and J by 5 bases, with 11 bases between them. CDR3 length: 13 residues. The germline V gene has CDR1 SGHDT and CDR2 YYEEEE. As DNA, the CDR3 is TGTGCCAGCAGGAAGGGGTTTGATCAGCCCCAGCATTTT. Its protein product is CASRKGFDQPQHF.

This clonotype was seen at least ten times. J is TRBJ2-1 and V is TRBV5-1; 11 positions match TRBD1. J lost 1 base, V lost 4 bases, and 1 base had no gene match. The CDR3 contains 15 residues. The germline V gene encodes CDR1 SGHRS and CDR2 YFSETQ. CDR3 bases: TGCGCCAGCAGCAGGGACAGGGGGTCCTACAATGAGCAGTTCTTC. This translates into CASSRDRGSYNEQFF.

This clonotype was counted at least ten times. The gene calls are TRBV7-2 and TRBJ1-3; D is unresolved. The CDR3 extends over 13 amino acids. Trimming removed 2 bases at V and 6 bases at J, with 8 bases between. In germline, CDR1 is SGHTA, CDR2 FQGNSA. The DNA for the CDR3 is TGTGCCAGCAGCTTATTGGCCCCAAACACCATATATTTT. It is translated as CASSLLAPNTIYF.

Many counts were recorded for this clonotype. The gene calls are TRBV7-9 and TRBJ2-7; D tentatively reads TRBD1 or TRBD2 (5 bases each). The CDR3 is made up of 11 amino acids. Germline loops: CDR1 SEHNR, CDR2 FQNEAQ (reference sequence). V dropped 4 bases and J dropped 12 bases, with 13 bases sitting between them. The CDR3 spells CASSSVGPSYF. CDR3 DNA sequence: TGTGCCAGCAGCTCAGTGGGACCGTCGTACTTC.

This clonotype was counted at least ten times. The gene calls are TRBV5-6 and TRBJ2-1; 7 nucleotides align to TRBD1. V shed 5 bases, J shed 0 bases, and the junction held 8 bases outside the gene matches. Per the germline V gene, CDR1 is SGHDT and CDR2 is YYEEEE. CDR3 length: 16 amino acids. The chain's CDR3 is CASRLYRGSSYNEQFF. CDR3 nucleotide sequence: TGTGCCAGCAGGTTATACAGGGGTTCCTCCTACAATGAGCAGTTCTTC.

This clonotype was picked up many times. V is TRBV5-1 and J is TRBJ2-3; D unresolved. Looked up from germline, CDR1 is SGHRS and CDR2 is YFSETQ. The CDR3 loop spans 15 amino acids. V was trimmed by 0 bases and J by 2 bases, leaving 10 bases between them. The CDR3 DNA reads TGCGCCAGCAGCTTGGAGGGTAGAGTCACAGATACGCAGTATTTT. Translating it yields CASSLEGRVTDTQYF.

Ten or more counts support this clonotype. The chain combines TRBV27 with TRBJ1-1; 8 nucleotides agree with TRBD1. Germline assignment: CDR1 MNHEY and CDR2 SMNVEV (reference sequence). The CDR3 extends over 14 amino acids. V trimming: 5 bases; J trimming: 11 bases; junction bases outside the gene matches: 13. Here the CDR3 reads CASSPRGTGFRAFF. The CDR3, as DNA: TGTGCCAGCAGTCCCCGCGGGACAGGTTTTAGGGCTTTCTTT.

This clonotype was recorded at least ten times. The rearrangement links TRBV5-1 to TRBJ2-7, with 7 nucleotides matching TRBD1. Germline trimming cut 4 bases from V and 2 bases from J; bases unmatched to any gene: 3. From germline, CDR1 is SGHRS and CDR2 YFSETQ. The CDR3 runs 13 residues. The CDR3 DNA reads as TGCGCCAGCAGCAACAGGGGTCCCTACGAGCAGTACTTC. The encoded protein is CASSNRGPYEQYF. The full variable domain, with the rest looked up from reference TRBV5-1 and TRBJ2-7, is KAGVTQTPRYLIKTRGQQVTLSCSPISGHRSVSWYQQTPGQGLQFLFEYFSETQRNKGNFPGRFSGRQFSNSRSEMNVSTLELGDSALYLCASSNRGPYEQYFGPGTRLTVT.

This clonotype occurred many times. This rearrangement joins TRBV12-3 or TRBV12-4 to TRBJ2-2, with 7 nucleotides matching TRBD1. The ends lost 1 base at V and 8 bases at J; junction bases unmatched: 10. The CDR3 consists of 16 residues. CDR3 region: CASSLVRTGVGGELFF. In DNA form, the CDR3 reads TGTGCCAGCAGTTTAGTTCGAACAGGGGTTGGTGGGGAGCTGTTTTTT.

The sample holds many counts of this clonotype. DNA of the CDR3: TGTGCCAGCAGCCCTATGGGCCGAGGGGGAGATACGCAGTATTTT. It codes for CASSPMGRGGDTQYF. The chain combines TRBV7-2 with TRBJ2-3; D perhaps matches TRBD1 (6 bases). Germline V lookup: CDR1 SGHTA, CDR2 FQGNSA. Trimming stripped 5 bases from V and 5 bases from J, with 17 bases between. This CDR3 is built from 15 residues.

This clonotype was observed many times. The chain has TRBV4-3 and TRBJ1-3; D is unresolved. This CDR3 spans 16 amino acids. The germline gives CDR1 LGHNA, CDR2 YSLEER. V gave up 0 bases and J gave up 0 bases, with 9 bases separating them. CDR3 amino acids: CASSQDMVSSGNTIYF. The CDR3 DNA follows: TGCGCCAGCAGCCAAGATATGGTGAGCTCTGGAAACACCATATATTTT.

At least ten counts were recorded for this clonotype. This chain joins TRBV29-1 and TRBJ1-4; D uncertain. The CDR3 is made up of 12 amino acids. Trimming took off 7 bases at V and 5 bases at J, with 11 bases between the two ends. CDR1 and CDR2 from the germline V gene are SQVTM and ANQGSEA. The CDR3 region is CSARERNEKLFF. The CDR3 nucleotides are TGCAGCGCCCGAGAGAGAAATGAAAAACTGTTTTTT.

Many counts were recorded for this clonotype. V gene TRBV28 combines with J gene TRBJ2-5, with 7 bases aligning to TRBD2. The trim removed 4 bases at V and 2 bases at J, leaving 7 bases unmatched. Germline V gene sequence: CDR1 MDHEN, CDR2 SYDVKM. The CDR3 sequence is 15 residues long. The CDR3 region has the DNA TGTGCCAGCAGTTCGGGGGGTGAGAATCAAGAGACCCAGTACTTC. It yields the protein CASSSGGENQETQYF. Drawing the rest from reference TRBV28 and TRBJ2-5, the complete variable domain is DVKVTQSSRYLVKRTGEKVFLECVQDMDHENMFWYRQDPGLGLRLIYFSYDVKMKEKGDIPEGYSVSREKKERFSLILESASTNQTSMYLCASSSGGENQETQYFGPGTRLLVL.

This clonotype has only one observation. The V call is TRBV12-3 or TRBV12-4, the J call TRBJ2-1; no reliable D call. Between the trimmed V and J ends, which lost 7 bases and 8 bases, there was a span of 30 bases. The CDR3 has 18 amino acids. Written as DNA, the CDR3 is TGTGCCAGCACCGACACCGGCGCCTATGCGAGGTACTGCGATGAGCAGTTCTTC. Its protein product is CASTDTGAYARYCDEQFF.

This clonotype has a count of ten or more. The V gene is TRBV3-1, the J gene TRBJ2-7; D not resolved. Looked up from germline, CDR1 is LGHDT and CDR2 is YNNKEL (reference sequence). The CDR3 totals 12 residues. Trimming stripped 0 bases from V and 6 bases from J, with 6 bases between. The chain's CDR3 is CASSQDFGEQYF. CDR3 coding DNA: TGTGCCAGCAGCCAAGATTTTGGCGAGCAGTACTTC.

At least ten counts were recorded for this clonotype. J is TRBJ2-7 and V is TRBV20-1, with D uncertain. Germline CDR1 is DFQATT and CDR2 is SNEGSKA (reference sequence). V shed 6 bases and J shed 6 bases, with 9 bases lying between them. This CDR3 is built from 10 residues. CDR3 DNA: TGCAGTGCCCGAGCGCGCGAGCAGTACTTC. This translates into CSARAREQYF.

This clonotype appeared many times. This sequence joins TRBV5-6 and TRBJ2-2, with D hard to call. The CDR3 is 16 residues long. V was trimmed by 0 bases and J by 0 bases, leaving 9 bases between them. Germline loops: CDR1 SGHDT, CDR2 YYEEEE. The DNA of the CDR3 is TGTGCCAGCAGCTTGGAACGGCGATCGAACACCGGGGAGCTGTTTTTT. It encodes CASSLERRSNTGELFF.

This clonotype was detected many times. The chain recombines TRBV7-2 with TRBJ1-3, with a tentative D call TRBD1 (6 bases). This CDR3 contains 15 residues. The V end was cut by 5 bases, the J end by 2 bases, with 13 bases between. In germline, CDR1 is SGHTA, CDR2 FQGNSA. CDR3 amino acids: CASSAAGAAGNTIYF. CDR3 nucleotide sequence: TGTGCCAGCAGCGCCGCGGGGGCGGCTGGAAACACCATATATTTT.

Notes on this clonotype: One end of the junction is discordant with germline, which a read error may explain. V usage is TRBV6-5 and J usage is TRBJ1-3; tentatively, D is TRBD1 (5 bases). The CDR3 length is 17 residues. CDR1 is MNHEY and CDR2 is SVGAGI in the germline V gene. CDR3 residues: CAGSYSSERGSGNTIYF. The CDR3 nucleotides read TGTGCCGGCAGTTACTCGAGTGAGAGGGGCTCTGGAAACACCATATATTTT.